The present entry profiles one T cell receptor beta chain with its context. This clone was detected a few times. The specificity of this receptor is unknown. Within one base of it there is no much larger clone, and no base qualities were kept. Including the terminal cysteine and phenylalanine, the CDR3 comprises 14 residues. Only the CDR3 portion is preserved as DNA: 42 bases, with reading frame beginning at the first base. The germline V gene gives CDR1 as SNHLY and CDR2 as FYNNEI. V loses 6 bases at its end and J loses 4 bases; junction bases beyond the gene matches: 7. The data are from a study of cytomegalovirus exposure and HLA in healthy donors (dated by TCRdb to the late 2010s). Some background on the complete study: An earlier analysis of more than 550 of the donors reported 276 Gb of sequence data and some 110 million unique TCR beta sequences obtained from roughly 180 million T cells. About 330 gigabases of sequencing data and around 80 million unique TCR sequences made up an early release that covered 640 HLA-typed donors. Among the roughly 410 genotyped donors, more than 70% belonged to the genetic ancestry cluster associated with self-reported Caucasian donors. The study aimed to test whether signatures of past pathogen exposure could be identified by cataloging public T cell receptors. The study used immunosequencing to profile the T cell repertoires of approximately 630 subjects and linked those repertoires to cytomegalovirus serostatus. Besides the first cohort of hundreds of subjects, a separate validation cohort made up of over a hundred different subjects was used. To predict cytomegalovirus infection status, the study brought together high-throughput TCR immunosequencing, statistical association of individual TCRs with disease status, and machine learning. In a later analysis, previously published TCR beta repertoires from 550 to 700 donors were re-analyzed and high-resolution HLA genotyping was added so that TCR occurrence patterns could be studied. Rather than using new phenotypic data, the later analysis identified candidate immune exposures from TCR beta sequences and from how often those sequences occurred across donors. To decide whether each TCR beta V gene segment behaved as functional or pseudogenic, an earlier analysis of approximately 600 of the donors relied on high-throughput TCR beta sequencing. Donor age, sex, ethnicity and CMV serostatus were collected together with the repertoire data. A later genetic analysis took genome-wide SNP genotypes for about three fifths of the 666 donors and used that subset as a discovery cohort. Every repertoire in the discovery cohort had been generated on one and the same sequencing platform. Class I and class II HLA loci were covered by the typing at four-digit resolution. Typing coverage differed by locus: A, B, C, DRB1 and DQB1 were typed in roughly 620-640 donors, DQA1 in 500 to 550, DPA1 in around 600, and DPB1 in about 450. Four or five DR-DQ haplotypes were treated as single units for association and clustering because of strong linkage in the cohort. Among about 410 genotyped donors of the cohort, an average of approximately 240,000 unique TCR beta nucleotide sequences was sequenced per donor, of which about 18% were non-productive. Summary of the overall study and its limitations: Because HLA typing was unavailable for some donors at each locus, only the typed subset was used in association tests. The classifier was reported to diagnose cytomegalovirus status with high specificity and sensitivity in both the original cohort and the validation cohort. A few of the identified cytomegalovirus-associated TCR beta chains were confirmed in vitro to be specific for cytomegalovirus antigens. Most CMV-associated TCR beta chains appeared to be HLA-restricted in a later analysis, and the HLA associations seemed to be driven largely by CMV exposure. V-gene and J-gene trimming of TCR beta chains was associated with a missense DCLRE1C variant in a later genetic analysis, and the association was replicated in an independent cohort. In a later analysis, several top co-occurrence clusters were reported to appear linked to parvovirus B19, influenza, CMV and Epstein-Barr virus. Compared with equally common non-associated chains, HLA-associated TCR beta chains in a later analysis were more clonally expanded and had lower generation probabilities. A later analysis associated about 18,000 TCR beta sequences with specific HLA alleles at a false discovery rate of 0.05. The study gave a list of 150 to 200 TCR beta chains associated with cytomegalovirus. A cluster of highly shared sequence variants was judged likely to represent a technical artifact of the sequencing pipeline. Because counts were too low, around 18 rarely observed V segments, including chromosome 9 orphons, were left out of the earlier analysis of some 600 of the donors. Because the 87-base-pair reads could not distinguish some IMGT-functional V segments, including TRBV6-2 and TRBV6-3, those segments were excluded. Most TCR sequences were seen in very few donors, while some public TCRs were found in many individuals. It was suggested by the authors that the approach could potentially be generalized to other disease states and immunological phenotypes. Presence/absence analyses assumed roughly uniform sequencing depth across donors, an assumption that may not hold. For the cohort, immune exposure information was limited to CMV serostatus. In a later genetic analysis, fewer N-insertions in productive TCRs were reported among donors in an Asian-associated ancestry cluster than the roughly 710-donor mean. When HLA alleles, especially DR and DQ, strongly co-occurred, attributing TCR associations to individual alleles was difficult. An earlier analysis of around 540 of the donors showed that most TCR beta V segments appeared in productive rearrangements either about 90% or about 30% of the time, which broadly matched IMGT annotations. Linkage disequilibrium might explain the correlated functional status among segregating V segments, but an unknown experimental factor could not be excluded. A further reported finding was that TCR beta sequences accurately predicted the HLA-A and HLA-B alleles for most subjects in the first cohort. According to a later analysis, TCR association rates differed among HLA loci, with DRB1 alleles showing the most associated TCRs and HLA-C alleles showing the fewest. The cohort was sequenced for TCR beta chains only, and without alpha or paired-chain data the features that could be detected were limited.

In total, roughly 710 healthy bone marrow donors made up the cohort. Cohort members were all nominally healthy when sampled, although unrecorded immune exposures were likely present. The donor tested CMV seronegative, placing the donor among the approximately 360 seronegative members of the cohort. Each donor provided a peripheral blood sample, and peripheral blood mononuclear cells were used for TCR beta sequencing. Genomic DNA extraction from the blood cell samples was performed with the Qiagen DNeasy Blood Extraction Kit. The library was prepared using the immunoSEQ multiplex PCR assay. The multiplex PCR relied on a mix of 60 forward primers for TCR Vbeta segments and 13 reverse primers for TCR Jbeta segments. Amplification of the CDR3 region of rearranged TCR beta genes was performed with a multiplex PCR assay on genomic DNA. The amplified TCR beta libraries were sequenced on the Illumina HiSeq System as 87-base-pair reads. The authors processed their data as follows. In a later analysis, roughly 80 million unique TCR beta chains were counted across the 650 to 750 repertoires, and roughly 10 million of these chains were shared by at least two donors. Raw reads were error-corrected and collapsed into unique sequences by a nearest-neighbor algorithm in which closely related sequences were merged to remove PCR and sequencing errors. To assign V, D and J gene segments, CDR3 sequences were aligned to IMGT reference sequences. For a sequence to be retained, a match of at least six nucleotides was required to both a V gene segment and a J gene segment. Rearrangements were classified as productive when the CDR3 lacked stop codons and remained in frame with V and J, and all other rearrangements were classified as non-productive. CDR3 was defined by IMGT convention, running from the second conserved V-encoded cysteine to the conserved J-encoded phenylalanine. The earlier analysis of 587 of the donors excluded sequences that lacked an unambiguous match to a single V gene segment. An earlier analysis of 500 to 600 of the donors classified V segments as functional when productive rearrangements were above 56.7% and as segregating when the standard deviation between donors was above 5%. A statistical classification framework was developed to diagnose cytomegalovirus status using the catalog of TCR beta chain sequences. In a later analysis, V and J genes were assigned by comparing TCR nucleotide sequences against IMGT/GENE-DB human TR gene sequences. A later analysis assigned CDR3 sequences and most-parsimonious VDJ recombination scenarios with the TCRdist pipeline. In a later analysis, every TCR beta chain was defined by the combination of its CDR3 amino acid sequence and its V-gene family, and reads without a unique V-gene family were dropped. As a way to deal with suspected cross-contamination and a sequencing artifact, a later analysis dropped 450 to 600 nucleotide sequences that were highly shared and had low generation probability. A later analysis calculated a clonal expansion index for each public chain from normalized within-repertoire ranks of inferred template counts. A later analysis computed generation probabilities with a VDJ recombination model fitted to out-of-frame rearrangements, and checked the results against IGoR. In a later analysis, hypergeometric tests were used to score TCR-TCR, TCR-HLA and TCR-CMV co-occurrence, with a repertoire-size bias correction applied to TCR pairs. In a later analysis, false discovery rates were estimated by permuting HLA or CMV assignments 20 times. In a later analysis, co-occurring TCRs were grouped using DBSCAN, with TCRdist sequence similarity added in when clustering inside HLA-allele-positive subsets. Repertoires with fewer than 30,000 or more than 120,000 public chains were left out of co-occurrence clustering, as were four to six repertoires with anomalous nucleotide sharing. What TCRdb holds here is the immuneACCESS table cut down to in-frame rearrangements. Part of the clones is not present; checked against another copy, under half of the missing clones reflect an unresolved V gene, and the others are unexplained. V and J calls plus clone size are reproduced from that table; the DNA served to infer D and trimming. This sample comprises around 91,000 clones, 60% to 75% of them detected only once. 3.2% of the sample is held by the ten biggest clonotypes.

Sequencing was carried out using PBMCs. This TCR came from a man between 60 and 75 years old in good health and CMV-seronegative. The chain was built from TRBV2 and TRBJ1-2, with 8 bases aligning to TRBD1. The DNA is as follows: TGTGCCAGCAGGGAGGACAGGGTGGGCTATGGCTACACCTTC. Translation gives CASREDRVGYGYTF.